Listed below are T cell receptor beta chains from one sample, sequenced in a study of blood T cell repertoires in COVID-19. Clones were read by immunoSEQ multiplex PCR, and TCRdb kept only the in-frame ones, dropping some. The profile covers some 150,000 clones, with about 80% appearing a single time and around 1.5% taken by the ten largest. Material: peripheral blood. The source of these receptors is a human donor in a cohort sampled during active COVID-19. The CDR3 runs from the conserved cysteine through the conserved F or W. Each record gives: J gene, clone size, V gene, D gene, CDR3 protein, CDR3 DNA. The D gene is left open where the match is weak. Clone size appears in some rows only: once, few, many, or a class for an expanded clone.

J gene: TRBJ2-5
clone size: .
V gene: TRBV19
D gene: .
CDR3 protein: CASRANRAPVETQYF
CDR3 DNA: TGTGCCAGTAGAGCTAACCGAGCCCCTGTTGAGACCCAGTACTTC

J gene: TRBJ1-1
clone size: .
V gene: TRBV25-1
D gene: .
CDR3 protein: CASSAYGQRNTEAFF
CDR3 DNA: TGTGCCAGCAGTGCCTATGGACAGCGAAACACTGAAGCTTTCTTT

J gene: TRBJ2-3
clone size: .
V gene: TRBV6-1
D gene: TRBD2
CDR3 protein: CASSAGLAGRRDTQYF
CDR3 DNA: TGTGCCAGCAGTGCGGGACTAGCGGGCAGACGGGATACGCAGTATTTT

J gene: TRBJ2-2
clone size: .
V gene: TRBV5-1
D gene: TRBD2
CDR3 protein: CASSLFPSGANTGELFF
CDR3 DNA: TGCGCCAGCAGCTTGTTCCCTAGCGGAGCAAACACCGGGGAGCTGTTTTTT

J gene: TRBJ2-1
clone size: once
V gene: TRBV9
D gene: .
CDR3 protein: CASSIEAGTYNEQFF
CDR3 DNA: TGTGCCAGCAGCATTGAGGCGGGTACCTACAATGAGCAGTTCTTC

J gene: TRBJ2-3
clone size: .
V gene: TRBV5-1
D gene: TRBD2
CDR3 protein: CASSLIGGRASDTQYF
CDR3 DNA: TGCGCCAGCAGCTTAATTGGCGGGAGGGCCTCAGATACGCAGTATTTT

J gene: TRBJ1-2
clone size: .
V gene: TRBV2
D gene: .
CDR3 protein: CASRGATGSGYTF
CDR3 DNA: TGTGCCAGCAGGGGGGCGACGGGTTCCGGCTACACCTTC

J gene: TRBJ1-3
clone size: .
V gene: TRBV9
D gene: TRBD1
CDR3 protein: CASSEVRGPGNTIYF
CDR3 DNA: TGTGCCAGCAGCGAAGTCAGGGGGCCTGGAAACACCATATATTTT

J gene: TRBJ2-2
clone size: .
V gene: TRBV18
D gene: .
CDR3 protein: CASSPEGELFF
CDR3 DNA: TGTGCCAGCTCACCTGAGGGGGAGCTGTTTTTT

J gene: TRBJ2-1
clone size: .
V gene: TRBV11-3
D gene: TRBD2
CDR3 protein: CASSFPRLAGVCWEQFF
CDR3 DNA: TGTGCCAGCAGCTTCCCCCGACTAGCGGGAGTTTGCTGGGAGCAGTTCTTC

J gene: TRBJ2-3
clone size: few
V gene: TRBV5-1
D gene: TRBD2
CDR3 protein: CASSPYRGAGGSTDTQYF
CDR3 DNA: TGCGCCAGCAGCCCGTATAGAGGGGCGGGAGGGTCCACAGATACGCAGTATTTT

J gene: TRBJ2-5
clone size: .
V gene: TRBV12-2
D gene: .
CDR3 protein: CASRLEGVLAGRLVETQYF
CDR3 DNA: TGTGCAAGTCGCTTAGAAGGGGTCCTAGCGGGGAGGTTGGTGGAGACCCAGTACTTC

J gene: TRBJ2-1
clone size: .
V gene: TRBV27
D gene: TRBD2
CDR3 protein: CASSFGTRYNEQFF
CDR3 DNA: TGTGCCAGCAGTTTCGGGACTAGGTACAATGAGCAGTTCTTC

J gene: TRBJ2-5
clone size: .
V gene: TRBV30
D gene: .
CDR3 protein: CAWSPGDGTQYF
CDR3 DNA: TGTGCCTGGAGTCCGGGGGACGGGACCCAGTACTTC

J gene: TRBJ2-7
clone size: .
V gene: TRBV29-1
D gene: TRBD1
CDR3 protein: CSVETDRAYEQYF
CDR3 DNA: TGCAGCGTTGAGACCGACAGGGCCTACGAGCAGTACTTC

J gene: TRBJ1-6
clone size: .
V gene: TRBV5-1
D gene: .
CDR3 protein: CASSSQGYNSPLHF
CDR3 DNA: TGCGCCAGCAGCTCACAGGGCTATAATTCACCCCTCCACTTT

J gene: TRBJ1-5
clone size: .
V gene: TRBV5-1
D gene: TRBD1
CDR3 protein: CASRAGDSRNQPQHF
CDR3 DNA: TGCGCCAGCAGGGCAGGGGACAGTAGGAACCAGCCCCAGCATTTT

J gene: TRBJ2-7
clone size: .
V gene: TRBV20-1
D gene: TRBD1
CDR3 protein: CSASSFRGGNEQYF
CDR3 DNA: TGCAGTGCTAGTTCCTTTCGAGGGGGCAACGAGCAGTACTTC

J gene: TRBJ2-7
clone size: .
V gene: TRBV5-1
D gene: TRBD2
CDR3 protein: CASSQTSGRPEQYF
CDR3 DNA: TGCGCCAGCAGCCAGACTAGCGGGAGACCCGAGCAGTACTTC

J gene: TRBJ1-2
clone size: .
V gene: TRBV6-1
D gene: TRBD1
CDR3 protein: CASSEVPIGTAVYTF
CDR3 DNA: TGTGCCAGCAGTGAAGTTCCCATTGGGACAGCGGTATACACCTTC

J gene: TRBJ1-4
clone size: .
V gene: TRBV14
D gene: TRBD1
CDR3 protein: CASSRTGPVATNEKLFF
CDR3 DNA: TGTGCCAGCAGCCGGACAGGGCCAGTTGCAACTAATGAAAAACTGTTTTTT

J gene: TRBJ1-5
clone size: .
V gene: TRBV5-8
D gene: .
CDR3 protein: CASSRVRRNQPQHF
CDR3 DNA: TGTGCCAGCAGCCGGGTACGGCGCAATCAGCCCCAGCATTTT

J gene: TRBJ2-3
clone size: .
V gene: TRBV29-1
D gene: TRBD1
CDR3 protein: CSVENPTGDSTDTQYF
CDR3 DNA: TGCAGCGTTGAGAATCCGACAGGGGACAGCACAGATACGCAGTATTTT

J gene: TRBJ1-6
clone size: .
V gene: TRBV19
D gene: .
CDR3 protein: CASSIGESNSPLHF
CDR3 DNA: TGTGCCAGTAGTATCGGGGAGAGCAATTCACCCCTCCACTTT

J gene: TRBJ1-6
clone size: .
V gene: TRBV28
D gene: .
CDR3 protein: CASSSGNSPLHF
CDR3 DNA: TGTGCCAGCTCCTCGGGGAATTCACCCCTCCACTTT

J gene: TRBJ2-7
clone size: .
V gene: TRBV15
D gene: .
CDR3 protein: CATSRGVGDQEYF
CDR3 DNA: TGTGCCACCAGCAGAGGCGTCGGGGATCAGGAGTACTTC

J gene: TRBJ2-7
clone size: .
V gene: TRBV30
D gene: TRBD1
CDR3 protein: CASKTGGRRGYEQYF
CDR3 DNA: TGTGCCTCTAAGACAGGGGGACGGAGAGGCTACGAGCAGTACTTC

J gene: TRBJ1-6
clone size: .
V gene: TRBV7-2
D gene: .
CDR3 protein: CASSLTTGRSASLHF
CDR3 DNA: TGTGCCAGCAGCCTTACGACAGGACGGTCCGCTTCCCTCCACTTT

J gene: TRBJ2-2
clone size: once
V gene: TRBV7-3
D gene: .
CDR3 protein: CASSSTGQNTGELFF
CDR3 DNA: TGTGCCAGCAGCTCTACGGGACAGAACACCGGGGAGCTGTTTTTT

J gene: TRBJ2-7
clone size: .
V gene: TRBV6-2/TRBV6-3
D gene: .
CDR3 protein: CASSYPARLVEQYF
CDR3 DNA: TGTGCCAGCAGTTACCCAGCGCGGTTGGTAGAGCAGTACTTC

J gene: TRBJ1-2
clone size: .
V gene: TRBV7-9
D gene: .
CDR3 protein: CASSSLGEGANYGYTF
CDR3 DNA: TGTGCCAGCAGCTCGCTCGGGGAGGGGGCTAACTATGGCTACACCTTC

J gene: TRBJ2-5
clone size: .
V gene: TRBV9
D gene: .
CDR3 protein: CASSPAGQGRLETQYF
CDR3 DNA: TGTGCCAGCAGCCCAGCGGGCCAGGGCAGGTTGGAGACCCAGTACTTC

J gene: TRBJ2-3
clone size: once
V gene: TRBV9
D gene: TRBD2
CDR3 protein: CASSKPLLADTQYF
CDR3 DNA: TGTGCCAGCAGCAAACCTTTACTAGCGGATACGCAGTATTTT

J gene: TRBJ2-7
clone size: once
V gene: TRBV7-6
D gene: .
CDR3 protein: CASSLQEGRTYEQYF
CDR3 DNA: TGTGCCAGCAGCTTACAGGAGGGGAGAACCTACGAGCAGTACTTC

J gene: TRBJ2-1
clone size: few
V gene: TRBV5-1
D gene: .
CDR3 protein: CASSLVSGNEQFF
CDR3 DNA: TGCGCCAGCAGCTTGGTTAGTGGCAATGAGCAGTTCTTC

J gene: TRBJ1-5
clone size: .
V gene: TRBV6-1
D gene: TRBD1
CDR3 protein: CASSVTGARSPNQPQHF
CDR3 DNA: TGTGCCAGCAGTGTGACAGGGGCCAGATCCCCCAATCAGCCCCAGCATTTT

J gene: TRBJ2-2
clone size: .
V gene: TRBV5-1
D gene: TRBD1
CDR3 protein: CASSLPTGGAGELFF
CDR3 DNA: TGCGCCAGCAGCTTACCTACAGGGGGCGCCGGGGAGCTGTTTTTT

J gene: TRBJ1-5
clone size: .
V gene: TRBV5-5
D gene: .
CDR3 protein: CASSLAPDTYSNQPQHF
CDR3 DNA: TGTGCCAGCAGCTTGGCCCCAGACACCTATAGCAATCAGCCCCAGCATTTT

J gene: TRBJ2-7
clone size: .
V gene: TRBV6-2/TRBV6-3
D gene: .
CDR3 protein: CASSYAQPYEQYF
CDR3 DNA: TGTGCCAGCAGTTACGCACAGCCTTACGAGCAGTACTTC

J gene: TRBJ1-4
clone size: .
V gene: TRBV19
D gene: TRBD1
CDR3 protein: CASSAYRGAANEKLFF
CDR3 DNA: TGTGCCAGTAGTGCTTACAGGGGAGCAGCTAATGAAAAACTGTTTTTT

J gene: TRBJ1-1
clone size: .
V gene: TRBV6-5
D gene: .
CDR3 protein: CASRGGPHTEAFF
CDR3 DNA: TGTGCCAGCAGGGGGGGGCCGCACACTGAAGCTTTCTTT

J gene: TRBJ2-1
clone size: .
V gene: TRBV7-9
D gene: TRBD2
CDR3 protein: CASSLGLAGLDEQFF
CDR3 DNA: TGTGCCAGCAGCTTAGGACTAGCGGGACTCGATGAGCAGTTCTTC

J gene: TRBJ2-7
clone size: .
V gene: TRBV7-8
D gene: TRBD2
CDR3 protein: CASSSSGSLDEQYF
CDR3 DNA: TGTGCCAGCAGCTCTAGCGGGAGTCTCGACGAGCAGTACTTC

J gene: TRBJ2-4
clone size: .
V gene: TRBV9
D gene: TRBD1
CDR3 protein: CASSVATGTGFDIQYF
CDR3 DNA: TGTGCCAGCAGCGTAGCTACCGGGACAGGGTTTGACATTCAGTACTTC